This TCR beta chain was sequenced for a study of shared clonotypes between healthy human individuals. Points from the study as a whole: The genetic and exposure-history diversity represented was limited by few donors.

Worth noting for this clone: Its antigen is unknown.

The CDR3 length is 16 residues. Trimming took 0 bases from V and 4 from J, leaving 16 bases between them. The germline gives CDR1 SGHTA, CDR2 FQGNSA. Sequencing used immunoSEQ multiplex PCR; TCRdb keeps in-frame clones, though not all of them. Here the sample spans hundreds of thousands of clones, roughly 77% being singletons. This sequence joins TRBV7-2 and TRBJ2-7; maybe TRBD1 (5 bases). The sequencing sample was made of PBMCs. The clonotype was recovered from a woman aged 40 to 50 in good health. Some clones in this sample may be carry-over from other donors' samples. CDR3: CASSLAWAGNGYEQYF. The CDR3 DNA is TGTGCCAGCAGCTTAGCTTGGGCAGGGAACGGTTACGAGCAGTACTTC.